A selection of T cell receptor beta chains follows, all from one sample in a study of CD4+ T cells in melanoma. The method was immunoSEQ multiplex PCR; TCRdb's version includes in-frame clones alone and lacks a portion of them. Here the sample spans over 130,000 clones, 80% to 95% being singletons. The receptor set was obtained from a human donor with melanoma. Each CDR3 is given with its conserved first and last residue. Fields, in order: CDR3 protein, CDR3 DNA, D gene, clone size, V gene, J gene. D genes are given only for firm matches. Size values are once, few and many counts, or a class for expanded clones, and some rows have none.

CASTGTAPVEQYF	TGCGCCAGCACCGGGACAGCCCCGGTCGAGCAGTACTTC	TRBD1	-	TRBV5-1	TRBJ2-7
CASSARRSWEKLFF	TGTGCCAGCAGTGCCCGTCGGTCTTGGGAAAAACTGTTTTTT	-	-	TRBV2	TRBJ1-4
CASSPTKYNEKLFF	TGTGCCAGCAGTCCAACCAAATATAATGAAAAACTGTTTTTT	-	-	TRBV27	TRBJ1-4
CASSLRRAPQVASQYF	TGTGCCAGCAGCTTGAGGCGCGCCCCCCAGGTTGCTTCGCAGTATTTT	-	-	TRBV7-2	TRBJ2-3
CASSLVEGLNTGELFF	TGTGCCAGCAGCTTGGTAGAGGGACTCAACACCGGGGAGCTGTTTTTT	-	-	TRBV5-5	TRBJ2-2
CASSLQVNYGYTF	TGTGCCAGCAGTTTACAGGTTAACTATGGCTACACCTTC	-	-	TRBV27	TRBJ1-2
CASSEGGGGGYEQYF	TGTGCCAGCAGTGAAGGGGGCGGGGGGGGTTACGAGCAGTACTTC	TRBD2	-	TRBV2	TRBJ2-7
CASSPSGLGTGELFF	TGCGCCAGCAGCCCTAGCGGTCTAGGGACCGGGGAGCTGTTTTTT	TRBD2	-	TRBV5-1	TRBJ2-2
CASSLPPLGEKLFF	TGCGCCAGCAGCCTGCCTCCCTTGGGTGAAAAACTGTTTTTT	-	-	TRBV4-1	TRBJ1-4
CASSFDDRGTQYF	TGTGCCAGCAGCTTTGACGACAGGGGGACCCAGTACTTC	TRBD1	-	TRBV7-6	TRBJ2-5
CASSFTGQPQHF	TGTGCCAGCAGCTTTACGGGGCAGCCCCAGCATTTT	-	-	TRBV5-8	TRBJ1-5
CASSSLLGIEAFF	TGTGCCAGCAGTTCCCTCCTGGGAATCGAAGCTTTCTTT	-	-	TRBV6-5	TRBJ1-1
CASSPRGNSPLHF	TGTGCCAGCAGTCCCCGGGGAAATTCACCCCTCCACTTT	-	-	TRBV27	TRBJ1-6
CASSRYGGSNTEAFF	TGTGCCAGCTCACGCTACGGGGGGTCGAACACTGAAGCTTTCTTT	-	-	TRBV18	TRBJ1-1
CASSPDARNTEAFF	TGTGCCAGCTCACCAGACGCGCGGAACACTGAAGCTTTCTTT	-	-	TRBV18	TRBJ1-1
CASSLTSGAPYEQYF	TGTGCCAGCAGCTTAACGTCGGGGGCTCCGTACGAGCAGTACTTC	-	-	TRBV7-3	TRBJ2-7
CASSLSGGEQFF	TGTGCCAGCAGCTTATCCGGAGGTGAGCAGTTCTTC	-	once	TRBV7-9	TRBJ2-1
CASTEGGGSTDTQYF	TGCGCCAGCACCGAAGGGGGGGGCAGCACAGATACGCAGTATTTT	-	-	TRBV5-1	TRBJ2-3
CASSPMNTEAFF	TGTGCCAGCTCACCCATGAACACTGAAGCTTTCTTT	-	few	TRBV18	TRBJ1-1
CASSFGLARTGELFF	TGCGCCAGCAGCTTTGGTCTAGCGAGAACCGGGGAGCTGTTTTTT	-	-	TRBV5-1	TRBJ2-2
CASSKRGPAATNEKLFF	TGTGCCAGCAGCAAAAGGGGGCCGGCGGCAACTAATGAAAAACTGTTTTTT	TRBD1	-	TRBV7-2	TRBJ1-4
CASSPTTGSDSPLHF	TGCGCCAGCAGCCCGACCACAGGGTCGGATTCACCCCTCCACTTT	-	-	TRBV5-1	TRBJ1-6
CSVVGGLSSYEQYF	TGCAGCGTTGTGGGGGGACTAAGCTCCTACGAGCAGTACTTC	TRBD2	-	TRBV29-1	TRBJ2-7
CASSLVPGFGYTF	TGTGCCAGCAGCTTAGTTCCCGGGTTTGGCTACACCTTC	-	-	TRBV7-2	TRBJ1-2
CSVEGNGGLSTDTQYF	TGCAGCGTTGAGGGGAACGGGGGTTTGAGCACAGATACGCAGTATTTT	-	-	TRBV29-1	TRBJ2-3
CASSSIGSSSYNEQFF	TGTGCCAGTAGTTCGATAGGGAGTTCCTCCTACAATGAGCAGTTCTTC	-	-	TRBV19	TRBJ2-1
CASIPRVGFGYTF	TGTGCCAGTATCCCCAGGGTGGGTTTTGGCTACACCTTC	-	once	TRBV19	TRBJ1-2
CASAEGQGLLVGYTF	TGCGCCAGCGCGGAAGGACAGGGACTTTTGGTTGGCTACACCTTC	TRBD1	-	TRBV5-1	TRBJ1-2
CASSSTTGTDTQYF	TGTGCCAGCAGCTCTACGACAGGCACAGATACGCAGTATTTT	-	-	TRBV7-3	TRBJ2-3
CASSQGGRGGYEQFF	TGCGCCAGCAGCCAAGGCGGCCGGGGGGGGTATGAGCAGTTCTTC	TRBD2	-	TRBV4-1	TRBJ2-1
CAWSVSLVRGGTEAFF	TGTGCCTGGAGTGTATCCCTGGTCAGGGGGGGAACTGAAGCTTTCTTT	TRBD1	-	TRBV30	TRBJ1-1
CASSREGTLNSPLHF	TGCGCCAGCAGCCGAGAAGGGACTCTAAATTCACCCCTCCACTTT	-	-	TRBV4-1	TRBJ1-6
CASSLGPAATSAFNEQFF	TGCGCCAGCAGCTTGGGCCCCGCAGCGACTAGCGCTTTCAATGAGCAGTTCTTC	TRBD2	-	TRBV5-1	TRBJ2-1
CASSQAPPGGTSSYNSPLHF	TGTGCCAGCAGCCAAGCCCCCCCGGGCGGCACAAGCTCCTATAATTCACCCCTCCACTTT	-	-	TRBV4-2	TRBJ1-6
CASTRGTSGEDTQYF	TGTGCCAGCACCAGAGGGACTAGCGGGGAAGATACGCAGTATTTT	TRBD2	-	TRBV6-5	TRBJ2-3
CASRDRASGELFF	TGTGCCAGCAGAGACAGGGCCTCGGGGGAGCTGTTTTTT	TRBD1	-	TRBV7-2	TRBJ2-2